Listed below are T cell receptor beta chains from one sample, sequenced in a study of blood T cell repertoires in COVID-19. Profiling relied on immunoSEQ multiplex PCR, and the TCRdb table lists in-frame clones only, not all of them. Here the sample spans 300,000 to 450,000 clones, about four fifths being singletons. Sample: peripheral blood. The receptors originated from a human donor with acute or convalescent COVID-19. The donor label of this sample is uncertain. The CDR3 runs from the conserved cysteine through the conserved F or W. Each record gives: CDR3 length, J gene, D gene, clone size, V gene, CDR3 DNA, CDR3 protein. A D gene is named only where the DNA matches it firmly. Size is stated for part of the rows, as once, few or many counts, or as a class when the clone is expanded.

cdr3_length: 16; j_call: TRBJ1-1; d_call: -; clone_size: -; v_call: TRBV5-6; cdr3_nt: TGTGCCAGCAGCTTGATGGTCGGGAGGGGAAACACTGAAGCTTTCTTT; cdr3_aa: CASSLMVGRGNTEAFF
cdr3_length: 11; j_call: TRBJ1-1; d_call: -; clone_size: once; v_call: TRBV7-8; cdr3_nt: TGTGCCAGCAGCTTATTACAGGAAGCTTTCTTT; cdr3_aa: CASSLLQEAFF
cdr3_length: 16; j_call: TRBJ1-1; d_call: -; clone_size: -; v_call: TRBV19; cdr3_nt: TGTGCCAGTAGTATCACCAGGGTTGGGGTGAACACTGAAGCTTTCTTT; cdr3_aa: CASSITRVGVNTEAFF
cdr3_length: 13; j_call: TRBJ2-3; d_call: -; clone_size: -; v_call: TRBV5-5; cdr3_nt: TGTGCCAGCCTAAAAGATACTTCCGATACGCAGTATTTT; cdr3_aa: CASLKDTSDTQYF
cdr3_length: 15; j_call: TRBJ2-7; d_call: -; clone_size: -; v_call: TRBV11-3; cdr3_nt: TGTGCCAGCAGTCAACAAGAGGACAGAGACTACGAGCAGTACTTC; cdr3_aa: CASSQQEDRDYEQYF
cdr3_length: 17; j_call: TRBJ2-7; d_call: TRBD2; clone_size: -; v_call: TRBV2; cdr3_nt: TGTGCCAGCACCGAGGGGTTTTTAGCGGGAAATTACTACGAGCAGTACTTC; cdr3_aa: CASTEGFLAGNYYEQYF
cdr3_length: 18; j_call: TRBJ2-1; d_call: TRBD2; clone_size: -; v_call: TRBV7-2; cdr3_nt: TGTGCCAGCAGCTTAGGCACTTCCGGACTAGCAGACGACAATGAGCAGTTCTTC; cdr3_aa: CASSLGTSGLADDNEQFF
cdr3_length: 12; j_call: TRBJ1-1; d_call: -; clone_size: -; v_call: TRBV12-3/TRBV12-4; cdr3_nt: TGTGCCAGCAGTTTAAGACAGAGTGAAGCTTTCTTT; cdr3_aa: CASSLRQSEAFF
cdr3_length: 16; j_call: TRBJ2-2; d_call: -; clone_size: -; v_call: TRBV9; cdr3_nt: TGTGCCAGCAGCGTAGTTCACAGAACGAACACCGGGGAGCTGTTTTTT; cdr3_aa: CASSVVHRTNTGELFF
cdr3_length: 13; j_call: TRBJ2-7; d_call: -; clone_size: -; v_call: TRBV10-1; cdr3_nt: TGCGCCAGCAGTGAGTCGAACAGCTACGAGCAGTACTTC; cdr3_aa: CASSESNSYEQYF
cdr3_length: 18; j_call: TRBJ2-3; d_call: TRBD2; clone_size: -; v_call: TRBV5-1; cdr3_nt: TGCGCCAGCAGCTCACAAGGGACTAGCGGGGGGCCCACAGATACGCAGTATTTT; cdr3_aa: CASSSQGTSGGPTDTQYF
cdr3_length: 15; j_call: TRBJ1-1; d_call: -; clone_size: few; v_call: TRBV18; cdr3_nt: TGTGCCAGCTCACGACGGGTTAGCTTTTACACTGAAGCTTTCTTT; cdr3_aa: CASSRRVSFYTEAFF
cdr3_length: 18; j_call: TRBJ1-1; d_call: -; clone_size: few; v_call: TRBV15; cdr3_nt: TGTGCCACCAGCAGAAGTATGGGCGCAGGGAACATGAACACTGAAGCTTTCTTT; cdr3_aa: CATSRSMGAGNMNTEAFF
cdr3_length: 15; j_call: TRBJ2-1; d_call: TRBD2; clone_size: -; v_call: TRBV19; cdr3_nt: TGTGCCACCCGCTCTCTAGCGGGAGGCGGATATGAGCAGTTCTTC; cdr3_aa: CATRSLAGGGYEQFF
cdr3_length: 14; j_call: TRBJ1-5; d_call: -; clone_size: -; v_call: TRBV28; cdr3_nt: TGTGCCAGTAGAGGAGCTTATAGCAATCAGCCCCAGCATTTT; cdr3_aa: CASRGAYSNQPQHF